This T cell receptor (beta chain) was sequenced for a study of CD8 T cells in Susac syndrome. In the study overall: Sequenced Susac syndrome patients included 5 or 6 with active disease and under ten who were in remission. Findings and caveats of the study: Detection of Susac-specific public clones gave around 15 in total CD8+ repertoires and 5 or 6 in CD8+ TEMRA repertoires.

A word on this clonotype: The antigen remains undetermined.

With random hexamers, roughly 0.5 to 1 ug RNA was reverse transcribed. TCRdb itself ran the immunoSEQ multiplex PCR reads through MiXCR, one entry per CDR3 protein. This sample has 100,000 to 150,000 distinct CDR3 sequences, with roughly 94% found just once. This CDR3 region has 16 residues. CDR1 is MNHEY and CDR2 is SVGEGT in the germline V gene. V gave up 8 bases and J gave up 0 bases, with 17 bases separating them. High-throughput TCR beta sequencing covered peripheral CD8+ and CD4+ T cells. The sequencing input was CD8+ T cells from PBMCs. The chain has TRBV6-2 or TRBV6-3 and TRBJ2-1; tentatively, D is TRBD2 (6 bases). The origin of this receptor is a human donor with Susac syndrome. For the CDR3, the DNA is TGTGCCAGCGGCCGAGTGGGGACTCGCTCCTACAATGAGCAGTTCTTC. Protein: CASGRVGTRSYNEQFF.